This T cell receptor beta chain derives from a study of T cell responses to AZD1222 COVID-19 vaccine (dated by TCRdb to about 2021). For the wider study: AZD1222 recipients with second doses at about 4 weeks or about 12 weeks were pooled, because spike-specific TCR depth and breadth did not differ between schedules. TCR sequencing was performed for roughly 250 trial participants, of whom roughly 200 were given two doses of AZD1222 and some 26 were given two doses of MenACWY control vaccine. Trial participants were enrolled by age into 18-55, 56-69 and 70-plus year subgroups, with approximately 160, 26 and 62 TCR-sequenced participants respectively. Findings and caveats that apply to the study as a whole: Only six AZD1222 recipients were SARS-CoV-2 seropositive at baseline, limiting conclusions about previously exposed vaccinees. CD4 TCRs associated with the vaccine covered the entire spike protein, and the dominant responses were in regions 160-218 and 743-854. Reportedly, almost half of the unique spike-specific TCRs recognized epitopes lying outside the regions that are mutated in the B.1.351 and B.1.1.7 variants. Most participants were white British and females outnumbered males, and the authors suggested that clonal diversity may have been underestimated. After two AZD1222 doses, spike-specific TCR breadth and depth were significantly higher than at day 0 and than in MenACWY recipients. Because no day 14 peak-response samples were available, repertoires were characterized only after the peak T cell response. In the small 56-69-year group, the increase in depth fell short of significance, most likely because of low power.

The germline V gene yields SGHDT for CDR1 and YYEEEE for CDR2. The CDR3, from cysteine to phenylalanine, totals 15 residues. Of all the DNA, just the CDR3 is kept, 45 bases in frame from base 1. Between the V and J ends, shortened by 4 bases and 4 bases respectively, the junction contains 14 bases. The CDR3 regions of human TCRbeta chains were analyzed by immunosequencing. Processing in the source paper ran as follows. TCRs in the repertoires were compared against a reference library of SARS-CoV-2-specific TCRs that had been generated with the MIRA antigen-specificity platform. Breadth was defined as the fraction of unique TCRs that were SARS-CoV-2-associated. Depth was defined as the fraction of total T cells that were SARS-CoV-2-associated. Using the MIRA data, each spike-specific TCR was assigned both to the spike region to which the TCR was reactive and to a CD4 or CD8 class. Log10-transformed breadth and depth values were compared by one-way ANOVA with Sidak's multiple comparisons tests. The source is immuneACCESS, and TCRdb retained only in-frame sequences with V and J called. Part of the clones is not carried over; for the studies checked, unresolved V genes explain less than half of this, and the remainder is unexplained. V, J and clone size derive from that table, while D and trimming were established from the DNA sequence. Counted in this sample were around 140,000 clones; roughly nine tenths of them appeared once. The top ten clonotypes cover roughly 1.7% of the sample.

Turning to this clone: Its antigen is currently not known. Within one base of it there is no much larger clone, and no base qualities were kept.

The time point label here, explained by the study, means: baseline before first vaccination. Vaccinee samples were obtained from the UK trials COV001 and COV002, which included a single-blind randomized controlled phase 2/3 trial of AZD1222 (ChAdOx1 nCoV-19) in healthy adults. For TCRbeta chain sequencing, PBMC samples from trial participants were taken at day 0 and at day 28 after the second dose. The specimen was peripheral blood, collected on day 0 of AZD1222 vaccination. The chain employs TRBV5-6 and TRBJ2-2, with an unclear D gene assignment. This clonotype was sampled from an adult in good health. The CDR3 protein is CASSDRRRVTGELFF. The nucleotide sequence is TGTGCCAGCAGCGACCGAAGACGGGTCACCGGGGAGCTGTTTTTT.